This paragraph covers one T cell receptor (beta chain) sequence. Its antigen is as yet unknown. Germline and junction disagree at one end, which may indicate a read error. This CDR3 has 14 amino acids. Germline CDR1 and CDR2: SNHLY and FYNNEI. Moderate-to-severe activity, with CAS ≥3, NOSPECS ≥4 and duration under 3 months, characterized the donors with ophthalmopathy. RNA served as the template for amplifying TCR beta CDR3 regions. Scientists carried out first-round RT-PCR using HTBI primers and then a second-round multiplex PCR. One entry per CDR3 protein, called by TCRdb with MiXCR from the multiplex PCR reads. The sample has about 48,000 distinct CDR3 sequences; around 50% are singletons. This specimen comes from a study of Graves' ophthalmopathy and Graves' hyperthyroidism. Notes on the study in general: Thyroid clonotypes that were expanded above 0.001 frequency mostly also appeared in blood.

The sample was peripheral blood. J is TRBJ1-4 and V is TRBV2; tentatively, D is TRBD1 (6 bases). This receptor was obtained from an adult man with Graves' ophthalmopathy. The CDR3 DNA is TGCGCCAGCAGTATTACAGGAGGGGGAGGAAAACTGTTTTTT. As protein: CASSITGGGGKLFF.